The 12 T cell receptor beta chains below all came from one sample that was sequenced in a study of PD-1 blockade in classical Hodgkin lymphoma. The time point here: cycle 4 day 1 (C4D1), after five to seven weeks of nivolumab. Every patient was affected by relapse after autologous stem cell transplantation, while exposure to brentuximab vedotin was not uniform. Assay: immunoSEQ multiplex PCR; the TCRdb copy retains only in-frame clones and omits some. This sample has about 93,000 clones, with 78% found just once. Material: peripheral blood mononuclear cells (PBMCs), obtained before the fourth cycle of nivolumab. The receptors shown here come from a human donor with classical Hodgkin lymphoma.

The chain employs TRBV5-4 and TRBJ1-6; 8 bases map to TRBD1. The V gene end was trimmed by 0 bases and the J gene end by 4 bases; junction bases not matched to a gene: 0. Germline V gene sequence: CDR1 SGHNT, CDR2 YYREEE (reference sequence). This CDR3 spans 15 amino acids. CDR3 loop: CASSLGQGYNSPLHF. CDR3 DNA: TGTGCCAGCAGCTTGGGACAGGGGTATAATTCACCCCTCCACTTT.

This chain joins TRBV7-3 and TRBJ1-2; 7 bases agree with TRBD1. Germline V gene lookup returns CDR1 SGHTA and CDR2 FQGTGA. CDR3 length: 15 amino acids. J lost 4 bases, V lost 5 bases, and 10 bases had no gene match. CDR3 sequence: CASSPGGGGRYGYTF. The CDR3 region has the DNA TGTGCCAGCAGCCCAGGGGGAGGGGGACGCTATGGCTACACCTTC.

The chain recombines TRBV18 with TRBJ2-1; D might be TRBD1 (6 bases). Trimming pared 2 bases from V and 3 bases from J, leaving 17 bases between. The CDR3 sequence is 17 residues long. Per germline, CDR1 KGHSH and CDR2 LQKENI. The CDR3 sequence: CASSPSYRETLYNEQFF. The CDR3 DNA is TGTGCCAGCTCACCATCTTACAGGGAGACCCTCTACAATGAGCAGTTCTTC.

This clone turned up a few times. The chain couples TRBV19 to TRBJ2-7; 8 bases fit TRBD2. V shed 6 bases and J 4 bases; nucleotides not matched to a gene: 8. The CDR3 consists of 14 residues. The V gene's germline CDR1 is LNHDA and CDR2 SQIVND (reference sequence). Here the CDR3 reads CASRASAGAYEQYF. The CDR3 bases are TGTGCCAGTAGGGCTTCAGCGGGAGCTTACGAGCAGTACTTC.

The J gene is TRBJ2-1, the V gene TRBV5-3; TRBD2 is a possible D gene (6 bases). Being an ORF, TRBV5-3 has a function that is uncertain. The CDR3 has 17 residues. Trimming removed 4 bases at V and 4 bases at J, with 21 bases between. The CDR3 sequence: CARSPPPGSRGYNEQFF. The CDR3 DNA sequence: TGTGCCAGAAGCCCTCCTCCCGGGTCCCGGGGGTACAATGAGCAGTTCTTC.

V usage is TRBV28 and J usage is TRBJ2-3; a possible D gene is TRBD1 (5 bases). This CDR3 has 16 residues. Trimming pared 2 bases from V and 4 bases from J, leaving 16 bases between. CDR1 and CDR2 from the germline V gene are MDHEN and SYDVKM. CDR3 sequence (DNA): TGTGCCAGCAGTTTAACCAGGGCGAGTATAGCAGATACGCAGTATTTT. Protein: CASSLTRASIADTQYF.

This clone was seen only a few times. DNA for the CDR3: TGTGCCAGCACCCAGGGGGATTATAGCAATCAGCCCCAGCATTTT. Encoded protein: CASTQGDYSNQPQHF. The V and J genes are TRBV6-1 and TRBJ1-5, with 7 bases fitting TRBD1. The junction had 6 bases not matched to a gene; V was cut back by 7 bases and J by 0 bases. This CDR3 contains 15 residues. The germline gives CDR1 MNHNS, CDR2 SASEGT.

The rearrangement links TRBV4-2 to TRBJ2-2; 15 nucleotides align to TRBD2. Germline V gene lookup returns CDR1 LGHNA and CDR2 YNFKEQ. This CDR3 is built from 19 residues. With V trimmed by 1 base and J by 1 base, 4 bases remained unmatched. The CDR3: CASSQVQGLAGGNTGELFF. The CDR3 coding sequence is TGTGCCAGCAGCCAAGTCCAGGGACTAGCGGGAGGGAACACCGGGGAGCTGTTTTTT.

The genes are TRBV2 and TRBJ1-1; a weak D match, TRBD1 (5 bases). The CDR3 contains 12 residues. CDR1 SNHLY and CDR2 FYNNEI come from the germline V gene. In DNA, the CDR3 is TGTACTTTTCAGGGATTGGGCACTGAAGCTTTCTTT. This sequence encodes CTFQGLGTEAFF.

This clone was observed a few times. The J gene is TRBJ2-7, the V gene TRBV4-2, with 7 bases identical to TRBD2. In germline, CDR1 is LGHNA, CDR2 YNFKEQ. The CDR3 loop spans 15 amino acids. The trim removed 5 bases at V and 3 bases at J, leaving 10 bases unmatched. CDR3: CASSERGAGNYEQYF. DNA for the CDR3: TGTGCCAGCAGCGAGAGGGGAGCGGGAAACTACGAGCAGTACTTC.

The chain has TRBV10-3 and TRBJ2-3; D is unresolved. CDR1 is ENHRY, CDR2 SYGVKD, per germline. This CDR3 is built from 12 residues. Trimming shortened V by 0 bases and J by 5 bases, and 3 bases separated the two germline ends. The CDR3 coding sequence is TGTGCCATCAGTGAGTCGATAGATACGCAGTATTTT. This encodes CAISESIDTQYF.

J is TRBJ1-6 and V is TRBV4-1, with D tentatively TRBD1 (6 bases). Trimming took off 2 bases at V and 9 bases at J, with 17 bases between the two ends. Germline values: CDR1 MGHRA, CDR2 YSYEKL. CDR3 length: 16 residues. The CDR3 DNA reads TGCGCCAGCAGCCAATACTCCCAGGGGCTGGGTTCACCCCTCCACTTT. This sequence encodes CASSQYSQGLGSPLHF.